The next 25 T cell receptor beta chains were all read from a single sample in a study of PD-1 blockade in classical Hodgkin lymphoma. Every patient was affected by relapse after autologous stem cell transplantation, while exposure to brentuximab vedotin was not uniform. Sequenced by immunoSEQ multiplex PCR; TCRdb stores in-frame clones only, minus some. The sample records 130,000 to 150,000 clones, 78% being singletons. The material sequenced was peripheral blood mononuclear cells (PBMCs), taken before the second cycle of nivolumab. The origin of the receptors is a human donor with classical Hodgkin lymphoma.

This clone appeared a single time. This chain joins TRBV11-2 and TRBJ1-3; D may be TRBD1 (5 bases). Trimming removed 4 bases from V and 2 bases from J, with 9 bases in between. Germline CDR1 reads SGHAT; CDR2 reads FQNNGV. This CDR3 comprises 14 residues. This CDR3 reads CASSSGLAGNTIYF. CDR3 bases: TGTGCCAGCAGCTCAGGGTTAGCTGGAAACACCATATATTTT.

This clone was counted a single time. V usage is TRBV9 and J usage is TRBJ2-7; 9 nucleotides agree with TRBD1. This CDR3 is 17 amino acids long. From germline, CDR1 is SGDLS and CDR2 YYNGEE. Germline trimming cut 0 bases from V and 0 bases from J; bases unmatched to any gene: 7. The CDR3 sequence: CASSVEGYRGHSYEQYF. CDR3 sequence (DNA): TGTGCCAGCAGCGTAGAGGGTTACAGGGGGCACTCCTACGAGCAGTACTTC.

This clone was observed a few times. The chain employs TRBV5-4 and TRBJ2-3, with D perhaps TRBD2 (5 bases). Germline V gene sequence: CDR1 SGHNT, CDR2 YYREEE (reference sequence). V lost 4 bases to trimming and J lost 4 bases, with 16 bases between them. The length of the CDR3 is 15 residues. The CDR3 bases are TGTGCCAGCAGCCTAAAAACCGGACTGCCAGATACGCAGTATTTT. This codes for CASSLKTGLPDTQYF.

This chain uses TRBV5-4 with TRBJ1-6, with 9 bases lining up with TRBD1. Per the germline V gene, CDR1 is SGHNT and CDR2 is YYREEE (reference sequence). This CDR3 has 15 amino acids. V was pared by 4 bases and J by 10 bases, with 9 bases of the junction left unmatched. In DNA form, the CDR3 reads TGTGCCAGCAGCCTGGGACAGGGCTTAGAATCACCCCTCCACTTT. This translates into CASSLGQGLESPLHF.

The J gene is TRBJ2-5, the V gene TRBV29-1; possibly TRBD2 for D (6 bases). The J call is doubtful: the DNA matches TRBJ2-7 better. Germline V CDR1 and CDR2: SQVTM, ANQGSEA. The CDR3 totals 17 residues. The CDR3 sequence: CSVEDPGTDGVYYEQYF. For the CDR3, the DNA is TGCAGCGTTGAAGATCCGGGGACTGACGGGGTGTACTACGAGCAGTACTTC.

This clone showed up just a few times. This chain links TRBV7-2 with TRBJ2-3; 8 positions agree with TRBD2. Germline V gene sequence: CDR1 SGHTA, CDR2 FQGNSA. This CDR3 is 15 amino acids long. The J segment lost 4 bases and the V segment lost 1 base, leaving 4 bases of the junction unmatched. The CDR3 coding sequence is TGTGCCAGCAGCTTAGTTAGCGGGAAATCAGATACGCAGTATTTT. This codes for CASSLVSGKSDTQYF.

Written as DNA, the CDR3 is TGTGCCAGCAGCTACAGCGGGGATGAGACCCAGTACTTC. This codes for CASSYSGDETQYF. The V and J genes are TRBV7-3 and TRBJ2-5; 7 bases are shared with TRBD2. V shed 4 bases and J 5 bases; nucleotides not matched to a gene: 4. This CDR3 region has 13 residues. The V gene's germline CDR1 is SGHTA and CDR2 FQGTGA.

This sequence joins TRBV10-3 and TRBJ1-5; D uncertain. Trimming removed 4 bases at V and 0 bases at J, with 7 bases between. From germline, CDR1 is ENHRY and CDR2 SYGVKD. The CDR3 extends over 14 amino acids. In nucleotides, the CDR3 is TGTGCCATCAGTGTTGGTAATAGCAATCAGCCCCAGCATTTT. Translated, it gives CAISVGNSNQPQHF.

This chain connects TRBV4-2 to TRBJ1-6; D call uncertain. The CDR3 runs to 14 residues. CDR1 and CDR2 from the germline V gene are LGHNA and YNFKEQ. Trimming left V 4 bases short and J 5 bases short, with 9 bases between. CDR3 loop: CASSRGLNNSPLHF. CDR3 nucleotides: TGTGCCAGCAGCCGCGGCTTGAATAATTCACCCCTCCACTTT.

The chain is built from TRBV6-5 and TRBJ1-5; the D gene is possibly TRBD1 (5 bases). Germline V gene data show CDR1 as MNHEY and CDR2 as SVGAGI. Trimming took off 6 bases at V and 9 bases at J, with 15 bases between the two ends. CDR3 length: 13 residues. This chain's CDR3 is CASSWGLGLPQHF. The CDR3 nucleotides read TGTGCCAGCAGCTGGGGCTTGGGGCTGCCCCAGCATTTT.

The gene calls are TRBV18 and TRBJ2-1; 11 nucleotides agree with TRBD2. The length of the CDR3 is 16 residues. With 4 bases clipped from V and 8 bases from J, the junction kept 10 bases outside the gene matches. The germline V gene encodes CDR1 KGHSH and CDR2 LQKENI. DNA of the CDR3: TGTGCCAGCTCACGGGCGCTAGCGGGAGGTAAGGATGAGCAGTTCTTC. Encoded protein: CASSRALAGGKDEQFF. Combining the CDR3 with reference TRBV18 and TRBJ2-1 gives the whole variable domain NAGVMQNPRHLVRRRGQEARLRCSPMKGHSHVYWYRQLPEEGLKFMVYLQKENIIDESGMPKERFSAEFPKEGPSILRIQQVVRGDSAAYFCASSRALAGGKDEQFFGPGTRLTVL.

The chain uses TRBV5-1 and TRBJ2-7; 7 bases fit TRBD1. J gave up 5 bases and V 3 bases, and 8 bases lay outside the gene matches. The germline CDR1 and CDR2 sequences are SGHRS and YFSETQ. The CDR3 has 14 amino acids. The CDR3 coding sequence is TGCGCCAGCAGCTCCGAGACAGGGATGCACGAGCAGTACTTC. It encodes CASSSETGMHEQYF.

The CDR3 protein is CASSPRDRETQYF. The CDR3 DNA follows: TGTGCCAGCAGTCCCCGAGACAGGGAGACCCAGTACTTC. The chain joins TRBV27 to TRBJ2-5; the D gene is possibly TRBD1 (6 bases). The CDR3 has 13 residues. Per germline, CDR1 MNHEY and CDR2 SMNVEV (reference sequence). The V gene lost 5 bases and the J gene lost 5 bases, with 12 bases spanning the gap.

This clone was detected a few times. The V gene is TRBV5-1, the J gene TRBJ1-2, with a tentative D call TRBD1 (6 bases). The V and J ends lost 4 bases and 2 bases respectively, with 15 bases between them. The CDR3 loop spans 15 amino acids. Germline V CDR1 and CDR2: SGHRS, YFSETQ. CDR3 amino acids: CASSPGEGVNYGYTF. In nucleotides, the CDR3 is TGCGCCAGCAGCCCCGGGGAGGGGGTAAACTATGGCTACACCTTC.

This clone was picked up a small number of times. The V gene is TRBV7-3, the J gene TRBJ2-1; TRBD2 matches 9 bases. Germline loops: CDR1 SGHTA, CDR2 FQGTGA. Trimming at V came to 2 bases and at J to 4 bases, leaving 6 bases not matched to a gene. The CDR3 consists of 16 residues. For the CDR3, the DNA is TGTGCCAGCAGCTTAGGTACTAGCGGGCTATACAATGAGCAGTTCTTC. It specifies CASSLGTSGLYNEQFF.

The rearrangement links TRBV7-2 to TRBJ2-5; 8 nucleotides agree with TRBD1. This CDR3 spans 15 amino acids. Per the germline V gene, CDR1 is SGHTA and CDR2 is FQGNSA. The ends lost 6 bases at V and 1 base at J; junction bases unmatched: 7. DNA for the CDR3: TGTGCCAGCAGTCATGGGGGGACAGGCCAAGAGACCCAGTACTTC. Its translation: CASSHGGTGQETQYF.

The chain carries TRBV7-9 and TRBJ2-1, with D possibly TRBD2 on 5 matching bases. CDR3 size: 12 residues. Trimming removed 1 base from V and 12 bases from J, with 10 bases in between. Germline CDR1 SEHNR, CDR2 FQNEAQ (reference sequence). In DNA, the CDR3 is TGTGCCAGCAGCTTAGTAGCGTTGGGGCAGTTCTTC. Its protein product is CASSLVALGQFF.

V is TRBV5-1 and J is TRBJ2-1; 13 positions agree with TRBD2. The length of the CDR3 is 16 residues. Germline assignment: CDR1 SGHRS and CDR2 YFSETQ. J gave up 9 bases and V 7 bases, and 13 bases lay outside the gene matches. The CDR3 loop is CASDTSGGAIKGEQFF. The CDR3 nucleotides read TGCGCCAGCGACACTAGCGGGGGGGCCATTAAGGGTGAGCAGTTCTTC.

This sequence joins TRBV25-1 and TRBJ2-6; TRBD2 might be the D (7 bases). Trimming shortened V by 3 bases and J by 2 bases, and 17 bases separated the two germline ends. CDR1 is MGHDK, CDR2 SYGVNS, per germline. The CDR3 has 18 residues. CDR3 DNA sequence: TGTGCCAGCAGTGAGTCCGGTCGGGGGGCCACTGGGGCCAACGTCCTGACTTTC. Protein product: CASSESGRGATGANVLTF.

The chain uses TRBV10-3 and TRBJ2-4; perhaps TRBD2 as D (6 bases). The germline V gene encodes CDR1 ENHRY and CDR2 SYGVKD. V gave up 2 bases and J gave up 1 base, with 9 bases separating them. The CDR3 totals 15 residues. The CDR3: CAISEGGTAKNIQYF. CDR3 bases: TGTGCCATCAGTGAGGGGGGGACGGCCAAAAACATTCAGTACTTC.

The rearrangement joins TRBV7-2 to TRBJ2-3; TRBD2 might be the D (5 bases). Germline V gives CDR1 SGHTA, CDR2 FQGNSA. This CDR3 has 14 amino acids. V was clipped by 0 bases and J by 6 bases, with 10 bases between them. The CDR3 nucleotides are TGTGCCAGCAGCTTAGCGGGAGTACCCGATACGCAGTATTTT. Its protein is CASSLAGVPDTQYF.

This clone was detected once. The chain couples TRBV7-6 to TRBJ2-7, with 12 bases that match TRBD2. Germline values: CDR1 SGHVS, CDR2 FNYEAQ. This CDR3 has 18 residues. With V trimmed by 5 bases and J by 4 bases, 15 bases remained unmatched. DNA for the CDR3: TGTGCCAGCAGCCCCTTGACTAGCGGGAGTTTGTGGGGTTACGAGCAGTACTTC. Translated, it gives CASSPLTSGSLWGYEQYF.

CDR3: CASSSGQNYGYTF. Written as DNA, the CDR3 is TGTGCCAGCAGCTCCGGACAGAACTATGGCTACACCTTC. The V call is TRBV7-4, the J call TRBJ1-2; possibly TRBD1 for D (6 bases). The length of the CDR3 is 13 residues. CDR1 is SGHVT, CDR2 SQSDAQ, per germline. The V and J ends lost 4 bases and 2 bases respectively, with 8 bases between them.

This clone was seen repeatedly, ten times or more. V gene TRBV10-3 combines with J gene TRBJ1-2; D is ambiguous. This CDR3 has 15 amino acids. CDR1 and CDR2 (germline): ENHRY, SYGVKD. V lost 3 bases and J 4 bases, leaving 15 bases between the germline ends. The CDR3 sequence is CAISDLGPISYGYTF. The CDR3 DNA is TGTGCCATCAGTGACCTCGGACCGATCTCCTATGGCTACACCTTC.

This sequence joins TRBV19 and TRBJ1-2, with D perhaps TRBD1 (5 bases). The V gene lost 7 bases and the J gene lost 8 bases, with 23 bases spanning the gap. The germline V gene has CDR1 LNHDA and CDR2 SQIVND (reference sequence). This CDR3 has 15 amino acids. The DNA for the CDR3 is TGTGCCAGTACCCCCTCGGGACGGTCGGGGAACGGCTACACCTTC. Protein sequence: CASTPSGRSGNGYTF.